This entry describes one T cell receptor (beta chain). Its target is unknown. This sample is part of a study of T cells after yellow fever vaccination. TCRdb reanalysed the 5' RACE reads using MiXCR and keeps one entry per CDR3 protein. The sample lists 300,000 to 450,000 distinct CDR3 sequences, roughly 8.3% seen once, with approximately 16% in the top ten. Study observations and caveats: FACS-sorted repertoires could contain abundant clonotypes contaminating from the bulk population. The booster saw the reappearance of most primary-vaccination clones (approximately 97% CD4, almost 90% CD8). Weaker, the secondary response had a peak occurring faster, on day 5 versus 15.

The sample here was PBMCs, taken roughly 46 days after the first yellow fever vaccination. The TCR was taken from a man aged 18 to 29 who received the YFV17D yellow fever vaccine.

The CDR3 bases are TGTGCCACCAGCAGCAGGGGAAACTCCTATAATTCACCCCTCCACTTT. Protein sequence: CATSSRGNSYNSPLHF. The chain couples TRBV15 to TRBJ1-6, with D possibly matching TRBD1 (6 bases). Trimming shortened V by 3 bases and J by 0 bases, and 9 bases separated the two germline ends. The CDR3 covers 16 residues. In germline, CDR1 is LNHNV, CDR2 YYDKDF (reference sequence).